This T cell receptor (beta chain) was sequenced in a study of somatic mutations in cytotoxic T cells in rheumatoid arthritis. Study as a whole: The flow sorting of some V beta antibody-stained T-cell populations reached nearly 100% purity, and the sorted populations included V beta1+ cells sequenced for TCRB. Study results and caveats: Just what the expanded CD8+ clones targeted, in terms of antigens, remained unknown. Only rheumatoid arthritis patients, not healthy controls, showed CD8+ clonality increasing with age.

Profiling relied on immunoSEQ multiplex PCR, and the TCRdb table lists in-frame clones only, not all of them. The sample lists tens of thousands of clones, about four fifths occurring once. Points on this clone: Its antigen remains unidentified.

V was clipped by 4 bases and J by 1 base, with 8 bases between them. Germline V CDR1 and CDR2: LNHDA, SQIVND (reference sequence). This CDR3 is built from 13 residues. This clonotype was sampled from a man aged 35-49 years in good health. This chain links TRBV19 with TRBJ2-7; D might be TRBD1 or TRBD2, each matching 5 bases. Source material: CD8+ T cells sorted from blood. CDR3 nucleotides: TGTGCCAGTAGTACGGGGCCATCCTACGAGCAGTACTTC. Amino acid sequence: CASSTGPSYEQYF.